The entry below gives a single T cell receptor (beta chain) sequence along with its context. The antigen is unknown. The assay was immunoSEQ multiplex PCR, and TCRdb's table has in-frame clones only and misses some. The repertoire holds about 310,000 clones, with almost 80% as singletons. Roughly 2 micrograms of genomic DNA from cryopreserved PBMCs went into TCR beta libraries. CDR3 length equals 15 residues. Germline CDR1 is SGHRS and CDR2 is YFSETQ. V was shortened by 4 bases and J by 6 bases, with 19 bases between the two germline ends. These data originate in a study of cytotoxic CD8 clonotypes in ibrutinib-treated CLL. Study results and caveats: Clonality showed a rise at ibrutinib response that reversed toward baseline at progression.

The sequence came from a human donor with chronic lymphocytic leukemia. Sequenced here: PBMCs, sampled before ibrutinib treatment. The rearrangement joins TRBV5-1 to TRBJ2-5; D is tentatively TRBD1 or TRBD2 (5 bases each). This CDR3 reads CASSLQAATGQTQYF. CDR3 DNA: TGCGCCAGCAGCCTACAAGCGGCTACGGGGCAGACCCAGTACTTC.